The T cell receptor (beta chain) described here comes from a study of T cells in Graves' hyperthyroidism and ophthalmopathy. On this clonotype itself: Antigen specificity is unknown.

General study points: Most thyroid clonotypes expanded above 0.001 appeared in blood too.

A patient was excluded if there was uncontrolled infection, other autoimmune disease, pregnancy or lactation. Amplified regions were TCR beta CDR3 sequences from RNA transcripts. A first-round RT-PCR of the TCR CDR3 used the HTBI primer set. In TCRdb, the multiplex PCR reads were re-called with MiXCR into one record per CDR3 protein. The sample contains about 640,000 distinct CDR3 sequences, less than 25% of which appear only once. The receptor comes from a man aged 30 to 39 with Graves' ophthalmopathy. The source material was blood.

In DNA, the CDR3 is TGTGCCAGCAGCTTAGACTATAGTAGGCACGATGAGCAGTTCTTC. It is translated as CASSLDYSRHDEQFF. The rearrangement uses TRBV7-2 and TRBJ2-1; the D is unclear. The germline V gene has CDR1 SGHTA and CDR2 FQGNSA. The V and J ends lost 1 base and 8 bases respectively, with 15 bases between them. This CDR3 has 15 amino acids.